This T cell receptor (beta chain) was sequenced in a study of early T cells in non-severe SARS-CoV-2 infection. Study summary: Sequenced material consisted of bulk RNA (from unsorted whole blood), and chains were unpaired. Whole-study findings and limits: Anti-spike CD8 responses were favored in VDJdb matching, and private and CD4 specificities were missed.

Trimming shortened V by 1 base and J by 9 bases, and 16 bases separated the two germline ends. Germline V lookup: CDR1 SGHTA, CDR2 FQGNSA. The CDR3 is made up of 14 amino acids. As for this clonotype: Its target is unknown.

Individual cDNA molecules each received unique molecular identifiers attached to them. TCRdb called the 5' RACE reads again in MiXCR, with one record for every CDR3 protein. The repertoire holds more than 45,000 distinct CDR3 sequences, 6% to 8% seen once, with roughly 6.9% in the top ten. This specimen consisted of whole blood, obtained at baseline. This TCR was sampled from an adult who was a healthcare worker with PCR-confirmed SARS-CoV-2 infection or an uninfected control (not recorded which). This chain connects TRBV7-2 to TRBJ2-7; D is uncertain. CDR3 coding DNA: TGTGCCAGCAGCTTAGTTGTCCCTCCTACGATGCAGTACTTC. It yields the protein CASSLVVPPTMQYF.